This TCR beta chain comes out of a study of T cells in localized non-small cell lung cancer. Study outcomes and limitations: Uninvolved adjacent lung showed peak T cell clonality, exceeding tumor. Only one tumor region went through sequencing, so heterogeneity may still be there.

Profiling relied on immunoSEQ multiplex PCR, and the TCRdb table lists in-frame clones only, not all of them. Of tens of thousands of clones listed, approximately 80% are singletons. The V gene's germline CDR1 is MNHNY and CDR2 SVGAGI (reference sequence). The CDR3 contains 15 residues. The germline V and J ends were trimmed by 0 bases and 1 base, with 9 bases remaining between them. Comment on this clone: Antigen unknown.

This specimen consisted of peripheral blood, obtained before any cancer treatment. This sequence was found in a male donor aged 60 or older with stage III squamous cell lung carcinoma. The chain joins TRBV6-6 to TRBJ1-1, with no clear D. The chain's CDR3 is CASSYSVGPNTEAFF. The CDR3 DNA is TGTGCCAGCAGTTACTCGGTAGGACCGAACACTGAAGCTTTCTTT.